The entry below describes one T cell receptor beta chain. Its target is not known. This entry is derived from a study of shared clonotypes between healthy human individuals. Across the study: CD4 naive cells filled three plates per donor, CD4 memory three, CD8 naive two and CD8 memory one. Whole-study findings and limits: Large depth notwithstanding, sorted-subset sequencing proved incomplete by rarefaction.

The germline V and J ends were trimmed by 9 bases and 4 bases, with 18 bases remaining between them. This CDR3 has 15 residues. It was CD45RO-negative cells, positively selected for CCR7, that made up naive CD8 cells, with terminally differentiated effector memory CD45RA+ cells excluded. Recent vaccinations or acute infections were absent in the healthy HIV-negative adult donors. Libraries were prepared by immunoSEQ multiplex PCR; TCRdb keeps only in-frame clonotypes and omits some of them. The sample includes about 2.1 million clones, roughly 95% of them seen just once. Material for sequencing was naive CD8+ T cells from PBMCs. This TCR was sampled from a man between 18 and 35 years old in good health. Some clones in this sample may be carry-over from other donors' samples. This rearrangement joins TRBV23-1 to TRBJ1-4, with D uncertain. TRBV23-1 is classed as an ORF, of uncertain function. Here the CDR3 reads CARLRGHRLNEKLFF. The CDR3 DNA reads TGCGCCAGACTTAGAGGGCACCGGCTTAATGAAAAACTGTTTTTT.